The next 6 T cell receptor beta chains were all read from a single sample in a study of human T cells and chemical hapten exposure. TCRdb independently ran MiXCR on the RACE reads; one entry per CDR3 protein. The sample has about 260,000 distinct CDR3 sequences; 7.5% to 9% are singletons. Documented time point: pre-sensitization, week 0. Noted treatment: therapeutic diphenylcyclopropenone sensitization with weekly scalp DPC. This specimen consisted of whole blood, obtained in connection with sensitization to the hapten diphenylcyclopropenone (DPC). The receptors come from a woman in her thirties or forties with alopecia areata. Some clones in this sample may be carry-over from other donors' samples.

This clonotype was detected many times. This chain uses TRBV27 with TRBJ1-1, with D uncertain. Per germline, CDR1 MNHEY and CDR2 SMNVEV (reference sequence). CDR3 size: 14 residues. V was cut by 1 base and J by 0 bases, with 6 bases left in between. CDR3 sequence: CASSLWPLNTEAFF. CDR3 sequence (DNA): TGTGCCAGCAGTTTATGGCCGTTGAACACTGAAGCTTTCTTT.

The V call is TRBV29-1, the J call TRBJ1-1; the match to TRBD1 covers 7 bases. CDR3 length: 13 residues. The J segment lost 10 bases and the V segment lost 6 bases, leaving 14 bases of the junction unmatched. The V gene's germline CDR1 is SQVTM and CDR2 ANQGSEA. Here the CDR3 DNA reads TGCAGCGTCGAGAGCTTAAGACAGGGACCAGCTTTCTTT. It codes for CSVESLRQGPAFF. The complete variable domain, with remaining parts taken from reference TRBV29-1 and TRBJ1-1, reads SAVISQKPSRDICQRGTSLTIQCQVDSQVTMMFWYRQQPGQSLTLIATANQGSEATYESGFVIDKFPISRPNLTFSTLTVSNMSPEDSSIYLCSVESLRQGPAFFGQGTRLTVV.

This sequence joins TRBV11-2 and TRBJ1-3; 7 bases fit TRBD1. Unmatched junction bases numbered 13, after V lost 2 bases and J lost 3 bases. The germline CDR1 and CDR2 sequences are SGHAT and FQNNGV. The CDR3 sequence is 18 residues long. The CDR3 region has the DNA TGTGCCAGCAGCTTAACAGGAAGTAGGGGGCGACTTGGAAACACCATATATTTT. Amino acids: CASSLTGSRGRLGNTIYF.

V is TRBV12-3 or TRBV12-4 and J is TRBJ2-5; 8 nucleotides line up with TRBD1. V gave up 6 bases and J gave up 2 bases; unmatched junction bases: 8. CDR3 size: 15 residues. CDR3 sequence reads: CASRPGTGGQETQYF. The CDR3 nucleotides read TGTGCCAGCAGGCCCGGGACAGGAGGTCAAGAGACCCAGTACTTC.

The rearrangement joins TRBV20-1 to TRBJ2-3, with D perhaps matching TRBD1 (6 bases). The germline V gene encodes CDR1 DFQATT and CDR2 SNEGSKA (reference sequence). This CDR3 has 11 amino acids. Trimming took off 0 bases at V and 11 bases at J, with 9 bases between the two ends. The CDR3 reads CSARDTGLQYF. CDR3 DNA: TGCAGTGCTAGAGATACAGGGTTGCAGTATTTT.

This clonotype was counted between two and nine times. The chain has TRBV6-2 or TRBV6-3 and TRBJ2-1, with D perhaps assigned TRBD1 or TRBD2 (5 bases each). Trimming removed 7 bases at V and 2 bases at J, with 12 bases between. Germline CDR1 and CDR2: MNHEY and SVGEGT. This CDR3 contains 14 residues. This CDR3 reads CASTSGQTYNEQFF. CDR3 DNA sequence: TGTGCCAGCACCAGCGGACAAACCTACAATGAGCAGTTCTTC.